A selection of T cell receptor beta chains follows, all from one sample in a study of blood T cell repertoires in COVID-19. Generated by immunoSEQ multiplex PCR, the TCRdb table keeps only in-frame clones and is missing some. The data show roughly 120,000 clones, 65% to 85% seen once. The sequencing sample was made of peripheral blood. The receptors originated from a man between 65 and 85 years old with acute or convalescent COVID-19. CDR3s include the opening cysteine and the closing phenylalanine or tryptophan. The D gene is left open where the match is weak. The size of a clone is reported for some rows only, either as once, few or many, or as a class for expanded clones.

clone size: NA; J gene: TRBJ2-1; D gene: NA; V gene: TRBV30; CDR3 protein: CAWRVMGLSYNEQFF; CDR3 DNA: TGTGCCTGGAGAGTTATGGGACTCTCCTACAATGAGCAGTTCTTC
clone size: NA; J gene: TRBJ2-3; D gene: TRBD2; V gene: TRBV9; CDR3 protein: CASSFTSGLSTDTQYF; CDR3 DNA: TGTGCCAGCAGCTTCACTAGCGGGCTGAGCACAGATACGCAGTATTTT
clone size: NA; J gene: TRBJ2-7; D gene: NA; V gene: TRBV5-1; CDR3 protein: CASSLKGDPYEQYF; CDR3 DNA: TGCGCCAGCAGCTTGAAAGGGGATCCCTACGAGCAGTACTTC
clone size: once; J gene: TRBJ2-1; D gene: TRBD2; V gene: TRBV18; CDR3 protein: CASSPGGAPTYNEQFF; CDR3 DNA: TGTGCCAGCTCACCCGGGGGGGCCCCGACCTACAATGAGCAGTTCTTC
clone size: NA; J gene: TRBJ2-3; D gene: TRBD2; V gene: TRBV7-2; CDR3 protein: CASSYELAGRGTDTQYF; CDR3 DNA: TGTGCCAGCAGCTACGAGTTAGCGGGGCGCGGCACAGATACGCAGTATTTT
clone size: NA; J gene: TRBJ1-5; D gene: NA; V gene: TRBV15; CDR3 protein: CATSRWGGNSNQPQHF; CDR3 DNA: TGTGCCACCAGCAGGTGGGGGGGGAATAGCAATCAGCCCCAGCATTTT
clone size: NA; J gene: TRBJ1-1; D gene: NA; V gene: TRBV5-1; CDR3 protein: CASSPQSGVNTEAFF; CDR3 DNA: TGCGCCAGCAGCCCCCAATCAGGGGTGAACACTGAAGCTTTCTTT
clone size: NA; J gene: TRBJ2-7; D gene: NA; V gene: TRBV11-1; CDR3 protein: CASSLVAESSYEQYF; CDR3 DNA: TGTGCCAGCAGCTTAGTAGCAGAGAGCTCCTACGAGCAGTACTTC
clone size: NA; J gene: TRBJ1-1; D gene: NA; V gene: TRBV25-1; CDR3 protein: CASSFGENTEAFF; CDR3 DNA: TGTGCCAGCAGTTTCGGGGAGAACACTGAAGCTTTCTTT
clone size: NA; J gene: TRBJ2-3; D gene: NA; V gene: TRBV3-1/TRBV3-2; CDR3 protein: CASLPRDTDTQYF; CDR3 DNA: TGTGCCAGCCTCCCGCGGGACACAGATACGCAGTATTTT
clone size: NA; J gene: TRBJ2-2; D gene: NA; V gene: TRBV15; CDR3 protein: CATSRDLFRGNTGELFF; CDR3 DNA: TGTGCCACCAGCAGAGACCTATTCAGGGGGAACACCGGGGAGCTGTTTTTT
clone size: NA; J gene: TRBJ2-3; D gene: TRBD2; V gene: TRBV6-5; CDR3 protein: CASSYSPGGPSDTQYF; CDR3 DNA: TGTGCCAGCAGTTACTCCCCGGGGGGGCCGTCAGATACGCAGTATTTT
clone size: NA; J gene: TRBJ1-1; D gene: TRBD1; V gene: TRBV7-3; CDR3 protein: CASSLKGTGYMNTEAFF; CDR3 DNA: TGTGCCAGCAGCTTAAAGGGGACAGGGTACATGAACACTGAAGCTTTCTTT
clone size: NA; J gene: TRBJ1-2; D gene: NA; V gene: TRBV4-1; CDR3 protein: CASSQDSRAYYGYTF; CDR3 DNA: TGCGCCAGCAGCCAAGATTCCAGGGCGTACTATGGCTACACCTTC
clone size: NA; J gene: TRBJ2-1; D gene: TRBD1; V gene: TRBV4-1; CDR3 protein: CASSLLAPVRDSNEQFF; CDR3 DNA: TGCGCCAGCAGCCTCCTTGCACCCGTCCGGGACAGCAATGAGCAGTTCTTC
clone size: NA; J gene: TRBJ1-2; D gene: TRBD1; V gene: TRBV28; CDR3 protein: CASSSGGKNYGYTF; CDR3 DNA: TGTGCCAGCAGTTCAGGGGGGAAAAACTATGGCTACACCTTC
clone size: NA; J gene: TRBJ2-1; D gene: NA; V gene: TRBV7-9; CDR3 protein: CASSLADEQFF; CDR3 DNA: TGTGCCAGCAGCTTAGCCGATGAGCAGTTCTTC
clone size: few; J gene: TRBJ2-1; D gene: NA; V gene: TRBV6-6; CDR3 protein: CASSYLGGTTEQFF; CDR3 DNA: TGTGCCAGCAGTTACCTGGGAGGGACAACTGAGCAGTTCTTC
clone size: NA; J gene: TRBJ2-5; D gene: TRBD2; V gene: TRBV28; CDR3 protein: CASSASGGSGETQYF; CDR3 DNA: TGTGCCAGCTCGGCTAGCGGGGGTTCAGGGGAGACCCAGTACTTC
clone size: NA; J gene: TRBJ1-2; D gene: TRBD1; V gene: TRBV4-1; CDR3 protein: CASSLRQGGFENYGYTF; CDR3 DNA: TGCGCCAGCAGCCTAAGACAGGGGGGGTTTGAAAACTATGGCTACACCTTC
clone size: NA; J gene: TRBJ1-2; D gene: NA; V gene: TRBV6-5; CDR3 protein: CASRMVGNYGYTF; CDR3 DNA: TGTGCCAGCAGGATGGTCGGGAACTATGGCTACACCTTC
clone size: NA; J gene: TRBJ1-2; D gene: NA; V gene: TRBV20-1; CDR3 protein: CSAAGDYGYTF; CDR3 DNA: TGCAGTGCGGCAGGGGACTATGGCTACACCTTC
clone size: few; J gene: TRBJ1-5; D gene: NA; V gene: TRBV6-5; CDR3 protein: CASSSYGTNQPQHF; CDR3 DNA: TGTGCCAGCAGTTCCTACGGGACTAATCAGCCCCAGCATTTT
clone size: NA; J gene: TRBJ2-1; D gene: TRBD2; V gene: TRBV11-3; CDR3 protein: CASSFTGSGGQGSYNEQFF; CDR3 DNA: TGTGCCAGCAGCTTCACCGGTAGCGGGGGGCAGGGGTCCTACAATGAGCAGTTCTTC
clone size: NA; J gene: TRBJ2-7; D gene: NA; V gene: TRBV28; CDR3 protein: CASSFGAAYEQYF; CDR3 DNA: TGTGCCAGCAGTTTTGGCGCGGCCTACGAGCAGTACTTC
clone size: once; J gene: TRBJ1-2; D gene: NA; V gene: TRBV6-5; CDR3 protein: CASRNGGGQNYGYTF; CDR3 DNA: TGTGCCAGCAGAAATGGGGGGGGGCAGAACTATGGCTACACCTTC
clone size: NA; J gene: TRBJ2-7; D gene: NA; V gene: TRBV28; CDR3 protein: CASRTGTPPYEQYF; CDR3 DNA: TGTGCCAGCAGGACCGGGACACCCCCCTACGAGCAGTACTTC
clone size: many; J gene: TRBJ2-1; D gene: TRBD2; V gene: TRBV28; CDR3 protein: CASSHTSGGAYEQFF; CDR3 DNA: TGTGCCAGCAGCCACACTAGCGGGGGGGCTTATGAGCAGTTCTTC
clone size: NA; J gene: TRBJ1-6; D gene: NA; V gene: TRBV7-8; CDR3 protein: CASSLSFNSPLHF; CDR3 DNA: TGTGCCAGCAGCTTAAGCTTTAATTCACCCCTCCACTTT
clone size: NA; J gene: TRBJ1-3; D gene: NA; V gene: TRBV19; CDR3 protein: CASSLRGLSFSGNTIYF; CDR3 DNA: TGTGCCAGTAGCCTTAGGGGCCTCTCCTTCTCTGGAAACACCATATATTTT
clone size: few; J gene: TRBJ1-2; D gene: NA; V gene: TRBV3-1/TRBV3-2; CDR3 protein: CASSHRAASGYTF; CDR3 DNA: TGTGCCAGCAGCCACCGAGCTGCTTCCGGCTACACCTTC
clone size: NA; J gene: TRBJ1-1; D gene: NA; V gene: TRBV2; CDR3 protein: CASSEAPGMNTEAFF; CDR3 DNA: TGTGCCAGCAGTGAAGCACCAGGAATGAACACTGAAGCTTTCTTT
clone size: NA; J gene: TRBJ2-2; D gene: NA; V gene: TRBV9; CDR3 protein: CASSVGRTNTGELFF; CDR3 DNA: TGTGCCAGCAGCGTAGGCAGGACGAACACCGGGGAGCTGTTTTTT
clone size: NA; J gene: TRBJ1-3; D gene: NA; V gene: TRBV6-1; CDR3 protein: CASVQNAAGNTIYF; CDR3 DNA: TGTGCCAGCGTGCAAAATGCGGCCGGAAACACCATATATTTT
clone size: NA; J gene: TRBJ1-3; D gene: NA; V gene: TRBV7-2; CDR3 protein: CASSSFDSLSGNTIYF; CDR3 DNA: TGTGCCAGCAGCTCCTTTGACAGTCTCTCTGGAAACACCATATATTTT
clone size: NA; J gene: TRBJ2-2; D gene: TRBD1; V gene: TRBV5-1; CDR3 protein: CASSQTGPRLNTGELFF; CDR3 DNA: TGCGCCAGCAGCCAGACAGGGCCTCGCCTTAACACCGGGGAGCTGTTTTTT
clone size: NA; J gene: TRBJ1-5; D gene: NA; V gene: TRBV14; CDR3 protein: CASSPTGGYSNQPQHF; CDR3 DNA: TGTGCCAGCAGCCCGACGGGGGGTTATAGCAATCAGCCCCAGCATTTT
clone size: few; J gene: TRBJ1-6; D gene: NA; V gene: TRBV19; CDR3 protein: CASSPGSSGGYSPLHF; CDR3 DNA: TGTGCCAGTAGTCCCGGATCCTCGGGGGGGTATTCACCCCTCCACTTT
clone size: NA; J gene: TRBJ2-5; D gene: TRBD1; V gene: TRBV28; CDR3 protein: CASSGTGGGETQYF; CDR3 DNA: TGTGCCAGCAGTGGGACAGGGGGAGGTGAGACCCAGTACTTC
clone size: NA; J gene: TRBJ1-4; D gene: TRBD1; V gene: TRBV7-8; CDR3 protein: CASSPLIQGEWGEKLFF; CDR3 DNA: TGTGCCAGCAGCCCCCTCATCCAGGGGGAATGGGGTGAAAAACTGTTTTTT
clone size: few; J gene: TRBJ2-4; D gene: TRBD2; V gene: TRBV7-2; CDR3 protein: CASSYGGNLAKNIQYF; CDR3 DNA: TGTGCCAGCAGCTACGGGGGGAATCTAGCCAAAAACATTCAGTACTTC
clone size: NA; J gene: TRBJ2-3; D gene: TRBD2; V gene: TRBV7-3; CDR3 protein: CASSRNERGTQYF; CDR3 DNA: TGTGCCAGCAGCCGAAACGAGCGGGGGACGCAGTATTTT
clone size: once; J gene: TRBJ2-7; D gene: TRBD1; V gene: TRBV7-8; CDR3 protein: CASREEGQGLDEQYF; CDR3 DNA: TGTGCCAGCAGGGAGGAGGGACAGGGGTTGGACGAGCAGTACTTC
clone size: NA; J gene: TRBJ2-7; D gene: NA; V gene: TRBV2; CDR3 protein: CATKVGTRSYEQYF; CDR3 DNA: TGTGCCACCAAGGTGGGGACACGCTCCTACGAGCAGTACTTC
clone size: NA; J gene: TRBJ1-1; D gene: NA; V gene: TRBV30; CDR3 protein: CAWSPFNTEAFF; CDR3 DNA: TGTGCCTGGAGCCCCTTTAACACTGAAGCTTTCTTT
clone size: NA; J gene: TRBJ1-4; D gene: NA; V gene: TRBV6-1; CDR3 protein: CASSEVWGGGKLFF; CDR3 DNA: TGTGCCAGCAGTGAAGTGTGGGGGGGAGGAAAACTGTTTTTT
clone size: NA; J gene: TRBJ2-3; D gene: TRBD2; V gene: TRBV30; CDR3 protein: CAWSRLTSGGYGRTDTQYF; CDR3 DNA: TGTGCCTGGAGCCGTCTGACTAGCGGGGGCTATGGGCGTACAGATACGCAGTATTTT